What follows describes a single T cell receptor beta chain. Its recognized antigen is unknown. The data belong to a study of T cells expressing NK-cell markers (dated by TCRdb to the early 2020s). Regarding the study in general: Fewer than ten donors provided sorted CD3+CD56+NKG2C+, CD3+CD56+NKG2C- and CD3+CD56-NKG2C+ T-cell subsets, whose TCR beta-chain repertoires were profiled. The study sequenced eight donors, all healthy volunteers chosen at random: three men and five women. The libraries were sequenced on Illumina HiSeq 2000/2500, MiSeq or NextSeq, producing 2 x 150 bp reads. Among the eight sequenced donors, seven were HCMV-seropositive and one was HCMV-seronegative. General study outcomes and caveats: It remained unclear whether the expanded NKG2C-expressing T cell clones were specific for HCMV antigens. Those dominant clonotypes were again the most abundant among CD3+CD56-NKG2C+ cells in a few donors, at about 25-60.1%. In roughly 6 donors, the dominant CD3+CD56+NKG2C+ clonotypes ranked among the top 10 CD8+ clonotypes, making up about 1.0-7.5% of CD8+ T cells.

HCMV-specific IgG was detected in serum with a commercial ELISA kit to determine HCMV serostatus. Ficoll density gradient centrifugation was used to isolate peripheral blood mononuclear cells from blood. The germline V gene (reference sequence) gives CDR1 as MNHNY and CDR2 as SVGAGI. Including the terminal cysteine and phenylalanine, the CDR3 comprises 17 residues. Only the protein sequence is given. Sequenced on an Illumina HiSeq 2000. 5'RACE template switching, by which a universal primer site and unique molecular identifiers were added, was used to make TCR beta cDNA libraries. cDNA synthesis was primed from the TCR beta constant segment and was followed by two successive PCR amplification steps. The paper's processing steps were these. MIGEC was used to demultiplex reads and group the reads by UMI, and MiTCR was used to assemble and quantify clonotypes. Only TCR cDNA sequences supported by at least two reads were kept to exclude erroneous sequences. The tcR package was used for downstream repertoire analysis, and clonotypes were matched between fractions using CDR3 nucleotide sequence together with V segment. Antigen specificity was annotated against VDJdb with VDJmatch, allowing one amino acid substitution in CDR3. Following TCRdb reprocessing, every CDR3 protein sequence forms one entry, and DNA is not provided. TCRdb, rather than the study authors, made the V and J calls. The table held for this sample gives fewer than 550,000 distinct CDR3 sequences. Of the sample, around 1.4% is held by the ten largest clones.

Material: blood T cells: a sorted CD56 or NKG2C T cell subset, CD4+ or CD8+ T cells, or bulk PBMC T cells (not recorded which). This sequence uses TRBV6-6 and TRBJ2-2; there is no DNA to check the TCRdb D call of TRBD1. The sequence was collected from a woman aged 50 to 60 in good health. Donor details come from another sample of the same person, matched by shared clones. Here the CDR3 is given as CASSYSTGQGIPGELFF.